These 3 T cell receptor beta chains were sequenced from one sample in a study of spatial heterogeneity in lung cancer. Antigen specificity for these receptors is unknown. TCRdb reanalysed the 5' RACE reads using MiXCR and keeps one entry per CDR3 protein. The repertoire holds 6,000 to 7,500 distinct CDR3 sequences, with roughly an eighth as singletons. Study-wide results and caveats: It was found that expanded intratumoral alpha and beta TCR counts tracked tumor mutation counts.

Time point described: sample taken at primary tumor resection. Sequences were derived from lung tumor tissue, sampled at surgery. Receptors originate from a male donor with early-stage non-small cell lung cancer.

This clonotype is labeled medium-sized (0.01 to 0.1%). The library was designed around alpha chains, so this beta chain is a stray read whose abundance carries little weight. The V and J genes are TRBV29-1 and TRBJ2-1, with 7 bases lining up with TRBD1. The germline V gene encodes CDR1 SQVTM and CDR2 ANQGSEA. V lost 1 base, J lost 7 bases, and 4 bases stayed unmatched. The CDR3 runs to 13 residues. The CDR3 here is CSVEGDSTNEQFF. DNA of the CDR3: TGCAGCGTTGAAGGGGACAGTACTAATGAGCAGTTCTTC.

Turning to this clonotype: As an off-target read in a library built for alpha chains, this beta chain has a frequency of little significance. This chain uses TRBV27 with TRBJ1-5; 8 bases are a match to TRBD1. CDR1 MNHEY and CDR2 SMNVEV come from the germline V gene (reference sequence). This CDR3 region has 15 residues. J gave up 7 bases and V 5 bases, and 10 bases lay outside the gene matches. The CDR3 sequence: CASSPRTGRNQPQHF. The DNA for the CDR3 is TGTGCCAGCAGTCCGCGGACAGGGAGGAACCAGCCCCAGCATTTT.

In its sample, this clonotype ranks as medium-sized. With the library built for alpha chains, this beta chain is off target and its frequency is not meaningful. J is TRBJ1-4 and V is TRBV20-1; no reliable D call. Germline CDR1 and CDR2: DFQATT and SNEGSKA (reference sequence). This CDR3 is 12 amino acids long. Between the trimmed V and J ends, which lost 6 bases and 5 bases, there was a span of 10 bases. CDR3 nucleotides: TGCAGTGCCCGCAGCCCGAATGAAAAACTGTTTTTT. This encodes CSARSPNEKLFF.